This TCR beta chain is drawn from a study of OX40 agonist ivuxolimab in advanced cancers. About the study as a whole: Ivuxolimab was an agonistic, fully human IgG2 monoclonal antibody directed against OX40 (CD134), a costimulatory receptor. Three dose-escalation patients achieved partial responses, one with hepatocellular carcinoma and two with cutaneous melanoma. The purpose of peripheral TCRbeta sequencing was to test whether ivuxolimab changed TCR sequence diversity and led to clonal T-cell expansion. The paper reports the monotherapy dose-escalation portion (N of about 56 patients) of the phase I ivuxolimab trial. Intravenous ivuxolimab was administered to patients every 2 weeks at six dose levels: 0.01, 0.1, 0.3, 1.5, 3 and 10 mg/kg. Of the roughly 50 dose-escalation patients, hepatocellular carcinoma was present in some 19, melanoma in roughly 15, renal cell carcinoma in 9 and head and neck cancer in 9. In the dose-escalation cohort, around four fifths of patients were male, and the mean age was roughly 60 years, with a range of roughly 20 to 85. Patients were allowed to have had prior anti-PD-1, anti-PD-L1 or anti-CTLA-4 therapy, and approximately 40% of the dose-escalation patients had previously received checkpoint inhibitors. General conclusions and limits of the study: The antigen specificity of the clonally expanded peripheral T cells was not determined. After ivuxolimab, expanded clones were on average more numerous among CD8+ T cells than among CD4+ T cells. Clonal expansion of both CD4+ and CD8+ blood T cells was observed from baseline to week 6 at doses 0.1 to 3.0 mg/kg. Partial responders in the 0.1-3.0 mg/kg groups had among the lowest normalized peripheral clonal expansion, especially among CD8+ T cells. Low levels of normalized T-cell clonal expansion were also seen in some nonresponding patients.

A remark on this clone: Its antigen has not been determined. Base-call qualities are not available, and no considerably larger clone is one nucleotide away.

CDR1 and CDR2 are drawn from the germline V gene: SGHAT, FQNNGV. The CDR3 holds 14 amino acids from the cysteine to the phenylalanine. Only CDR3 DNA remains: 42 bases, in frame from the first base. Trimming at the junction amounts to 5 bases on V and 3 bases on J, and the germline ends lie 11 bases apart. Patients with autoimmune disease history or receiving systemic immunosuppression were excluded from the trial. Peripheral blood for TCR sequencing was collected from all dose cohorts at baseline, on cycle 4 day 1, and on cycle 7 day 1. Samples came from an open-label, multicenter, first-in-human phase I dose-escalation trial of ivuxolimab. Adults with locally advanced or metastatic melanoma, renal cell, hepatocellular, or head and neck squamous cell carcinoma were enrolled in the trial. Before TCR sequencing, CD4+ T cells and CD8+ T cells from peripheral blood were sorted into separate populations.

Genomic DNA was isolated from the sorted cells so that the TCRbeta CDR3 region could be sequenced. TCRbeta CDR3 regions were sequenced using the immunoSEQ Assay. In TCRdb, the immuneACCESS table is reduced to in-frame sequences with V and J assigned. These tables do not hold every clone; where another copy was compared, an unresolved V gene accounts for under half, and the others remain unexplained. Here the sample has about 50,000 clones; 85% to 90% occur a single time. The ten largest clones represent around 3.3% of the sample. The source of this sequence is an adult with an advanced solid tumor such as melanoma, head and neck, liver or kidney cancer. The sequence is built from TRBV11-2 and TRBJ2-1; too little of a D gene remains to name it. Sequences were derived from CD4+ or CD8+ T cells sorted from blood, sampled in a trial of the OX40 agonist ivuxolimab. The CDR3 here reads CASSHGLDYNEQFF. At the DNA level, the sequence is TGTGCCAGCAGCCACGGTTTAGACTACAATGAGCAGTTCTTC. The entire variable domain, with the stretches around the CDR3 drawn from the reference TRBV11-2 and TRBJ2-1 proteins, is EAGVAQSPRYKIIEKRQSVAFWCNPISGHATLYWYQQILGQGPKLLIQFQNNGVVDDSQLPKDRFSAERLKGVDSTLKIQPAKLEDSAVYLCASSHGLDYNEQFFGPGTRLTVL.